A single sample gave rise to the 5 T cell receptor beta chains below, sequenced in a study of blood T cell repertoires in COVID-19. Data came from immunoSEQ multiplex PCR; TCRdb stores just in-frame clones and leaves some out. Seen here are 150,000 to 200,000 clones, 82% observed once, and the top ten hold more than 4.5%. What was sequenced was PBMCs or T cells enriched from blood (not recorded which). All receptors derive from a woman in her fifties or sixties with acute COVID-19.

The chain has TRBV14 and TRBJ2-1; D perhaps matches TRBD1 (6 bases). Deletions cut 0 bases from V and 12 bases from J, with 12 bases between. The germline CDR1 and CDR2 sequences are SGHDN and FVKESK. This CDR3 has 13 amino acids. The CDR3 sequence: CASSQDSTGTQFF. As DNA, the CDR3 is TGTGCCAGCAGCCAAGATTCGACAGGTACGCAGTTCTTC.

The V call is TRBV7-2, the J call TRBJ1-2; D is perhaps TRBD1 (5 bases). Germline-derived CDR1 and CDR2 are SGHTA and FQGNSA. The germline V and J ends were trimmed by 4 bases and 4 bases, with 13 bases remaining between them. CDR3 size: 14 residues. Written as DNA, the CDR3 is TGTGCCAGCAGCTCCACAGGAGTTCGCTATGGCTACACCTTC. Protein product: CASSSTGVRYGYTF. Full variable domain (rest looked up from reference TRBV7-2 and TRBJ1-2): GAGVSQSPSNKVTEKGKDVELRCDPISGHTALYWYRQSLGQGLEFLIYFQGNSAPDKSGLPSDRFSAERTGGSVSTLTIQRTQQEDSAVYLCASSSTGVRYGYTFGSGTRLTVV.

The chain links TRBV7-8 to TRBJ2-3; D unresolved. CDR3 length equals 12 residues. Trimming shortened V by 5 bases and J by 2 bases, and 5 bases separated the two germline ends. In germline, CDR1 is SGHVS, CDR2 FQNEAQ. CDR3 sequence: CASSTYTDTQYF. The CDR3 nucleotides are TGTGCCAGCAGCACATACACAGATACGCAGTATTTT.

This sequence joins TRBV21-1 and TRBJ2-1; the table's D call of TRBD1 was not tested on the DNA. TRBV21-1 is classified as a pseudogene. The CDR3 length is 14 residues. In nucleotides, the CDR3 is TGTGCCAGCAGCAAAATACAGGGTGACAATGAGCAGTTCTTC. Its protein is CASSKIQGDNEQFF.

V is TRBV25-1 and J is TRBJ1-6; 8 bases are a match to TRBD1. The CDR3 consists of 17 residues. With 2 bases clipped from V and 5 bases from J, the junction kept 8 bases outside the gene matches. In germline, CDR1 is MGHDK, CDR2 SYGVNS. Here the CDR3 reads CASSEVGRGRHNSPLHF. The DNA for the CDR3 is TGTGCCAGCAGTGAAGTGGGCAGGGGGCGACATAATTCACCCCTCCACTTT.